This TCR beta chain was observed in a study of blood T cells in healthy people across ages. The use of a sample-barcoded 5' primer and a J-beta primer mix characterized a second PCR of about 7 to 12 cycles. MiXCR was run by TCRdb on the 5' RACE reads, yielding one entry per CDR3 protein. Of about 1.4 million distinct CDR3 sequences listed, 59% are singletons. Comments on this clonotype: Its specificity is unknown.

V lost 7 bases and J lost 1, with 13 bases in between. The CDR3 consists of 14 residues. Germline V gene sequence: CDR1 MNHEY, CDR2 SVGEGT. Findings of the study overall: Compared with aged donors, long-lived donors showed fewer expanded clones, suggesting selection.

The V gene is TRBV6-2 or TRBV6-3, the J gene TRBJ1-1; D may be TRBD1 (5 bases). The material sequenced was blood. This TCR derives from a man aged 18 to 29 in good health. CDR3 region: CASTSPGQNTEAFF. CDR3 bases: TGTGCCAGCACCTCGCCGGGGCAGAACACTGAAGCTTTCTTT.